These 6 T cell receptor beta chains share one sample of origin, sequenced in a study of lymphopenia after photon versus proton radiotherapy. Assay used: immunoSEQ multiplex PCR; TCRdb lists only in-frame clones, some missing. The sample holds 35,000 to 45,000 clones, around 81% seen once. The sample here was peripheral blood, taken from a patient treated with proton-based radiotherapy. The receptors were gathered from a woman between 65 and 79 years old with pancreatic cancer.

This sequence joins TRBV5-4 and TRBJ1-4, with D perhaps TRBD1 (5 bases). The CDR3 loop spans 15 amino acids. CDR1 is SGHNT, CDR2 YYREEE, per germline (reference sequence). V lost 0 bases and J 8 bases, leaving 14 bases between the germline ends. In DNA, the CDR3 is TGTGCCAGCAGCTTGGGTGAGGGACGAGGCGAAAAACTGTTTTTT. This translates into CASSLGEGRGEKLFF.

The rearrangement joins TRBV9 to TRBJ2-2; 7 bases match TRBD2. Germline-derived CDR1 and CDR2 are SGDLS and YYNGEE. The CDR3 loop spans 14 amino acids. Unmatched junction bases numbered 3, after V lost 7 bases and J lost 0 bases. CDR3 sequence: CASQGGANTGELFF. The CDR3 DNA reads TGTGCCAGCCAGGGAGGGGCGAACACCGGGGAGCTGTTTTTT.

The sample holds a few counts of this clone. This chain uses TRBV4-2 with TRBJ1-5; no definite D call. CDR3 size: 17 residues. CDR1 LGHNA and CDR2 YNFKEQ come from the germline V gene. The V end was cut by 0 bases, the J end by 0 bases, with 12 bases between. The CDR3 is CASSQDVRHYSNQPQHF. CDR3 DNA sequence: TGTGCCAGCAGCCAAGATGTCCGCCACTATAGCAATCAGCCCCAGCATTTT.

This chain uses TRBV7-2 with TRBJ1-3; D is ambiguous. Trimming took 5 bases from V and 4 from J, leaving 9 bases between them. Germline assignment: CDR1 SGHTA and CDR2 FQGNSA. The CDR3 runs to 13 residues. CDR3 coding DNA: TGTGCCAGCAGCATCGCCGTCGGAAACACCATATATTTT. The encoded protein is CASSIAVGNTIYF.

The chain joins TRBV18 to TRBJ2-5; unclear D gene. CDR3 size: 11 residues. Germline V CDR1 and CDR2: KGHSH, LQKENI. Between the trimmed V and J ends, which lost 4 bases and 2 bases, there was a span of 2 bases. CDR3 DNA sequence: TGTGCCAGCTCACAACAAGAGACCCAGTACTTC. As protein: CASSQQETQYF. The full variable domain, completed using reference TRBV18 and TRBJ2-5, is NAGVMQNPRHLVRRRGQEARLRCSPMKGHSHVYWYRQLPEEGLKFMVYLQKENIIDESGMPKERFSAEFPKEGPSILRIQQVVRGDSAAYFCASSQQETQYFGPGTRLLVL.

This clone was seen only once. CDR3 bases: TGTGCCAGTAGTATTCTGGGACAGGGTGAAGCTTTCTTT. Residues: CASSILGQGEAFF. The chain joins TRBV19 to TRBJ1-1; TRBD1 matches at 9 bases. The CDR3 runs 13 residues. Germline loops: CDR1 LNHDA, CDR2 SQIVND (reference sequence). V gave up 3 bases and J gave up 7 bases; unmatched junction bases: 3.